This T cell receptor (beta chain) was sequenced in a study of Graves' ophthalmopathy and Graves' hyperthyroidism. This clonotype was counted many times. Its antigen remains unknown. Points from the study as a whole: Classification of ophthalmopathy versus stable hyperthyroidism by a 13-signature model yielded around 90% sensitivity and just under 84% specificity.

Researchers took RNA transcripts and amplified TCR beta CDR3 regions from them. HTBI-primed RT-PCR formed the first round, and a multiplex PCR formed the second. MiXCR, run by TCRdb on the multiplex PCR reads, gives a single entry per CDR3 protein. The sample carries 500,000 to 700,000 distinct CDR3 sequences, 22% recorded once. The CDR3 runs to 14 residues. Germline V gene sequence: CDR1 LNHNV, CDR2 YYDKDF (reference sequence). Between the trimmed V and J ends, which lost 1 base and 2 bases, there was a span of 9 bases. The genes are TRBV15 and TRBJ2-7; perhaps TRBD2 as D (5 bases). The receptor comes from a woman younger than 35 with stable Graves' hyperthyroidism. Some clones in this sample may be carry-over from other donors' samples. Material: peripheral blood. CDR3 nucleotides: TGTGCCACCAGCAGAGTTCGGGAAGCCTACGAGCAGTACTTC. It translates to CATSRVREAYEQYF. Drawing the rest from reference TRBV15 and TRBJ2-7, the complete variable domain is DAMVIQNPRYQVTQFGKPVTLSCSQTLNHNVMYWYQQKSSQAPKLLFHYYDKDFNNEADTPDNFQSRRPNTSFCFLDIRSPGLGDTAMYLCATSRVREAYEQYFGPGTRLTVT.